Listed below are T cell receptor beta chains from one sample, sequenced in a study of blood T cell repertoires in COVID-19. Assay: immunoSEQ multiplex PCR; the TCRdb copy retains only in-frame clones and omits some. The data show roughly 100,000 clones, roughly 92% seen once. The specimen sequenced was peripheral blood. These receptors were obtained from a man in his forties or fifties with active COVID-19. Both conserved end residues are part of each CDR3. The D gene is left open where the match is weak. Clone size, where shown, is once, few, many, or a class for clones that have expanded.

cdr3_aa cdr3_nt j_call clone_size v_call d_call
CASSWAGEETQYF TGTGCCAGCAGTTGGGCAGGGGAAGAGACCCAGTACTTC TRBJ2-5 NA TRBV27 NA
CAFGQGGGMRTLHF TGTGCCTTCGGACAGGGAGGGGGTATGAGGACCCTCCACTTT TRBJ1-6 NA TRBV30 TRBD1
CATGGRANINYGYTF TGCGCCACAGGGGGCAGGGCGAATATTAACTATGGCTACACCTTC TRBJ1-2 once TRBV10-2 TRBD1
CASSSSGANVLTF TGTGCCAGCAGTTCATCTGGGGCCAACGTCCTGACTTTC TRBJ2-6 NA TRBV6-5 NA
CASNRKFSGREQFF TGTGCCAGCAATCGAAAGTTTAGCGGGAGGGAGCAGTTCTTC TRBJ2-1 NA TRBV28 TRBD2
CASSEVPGLTYGYTF TGTGCCAGCAGTGAAGTTCCGGGTTTGACCTATGGCTACACCTTC TRBJ1-2 NA TRBV6-1 NA
CAWSGGASGSAGEQFF TGTGCCTGGAGTGGTGGGGCTAGCGGGAGCGCGGGTGAGCAGTTCTTC TRBJ2-1 NA TRBV30 TRBD2
CASSPRDRQETQYF TGTGCCAGCAGTCCGAGGGACAGACAAGAGACCCAGTACTTC TRBJ2-5 NA TRBV6-2/TRBV6-3 TRBD1
CASSMRAASSYNEQFF TGTGCCAGTAGTATGAGAGCGGCAAGCTCCTACAATGAGCAGTTCTTC TRBJ2-1 NA TRBV19 NA
CASSSKSSGNGMNTQYF TGTGCCAGCAGCTCGAAGTCTAGCGGGAATGGGATGAATACGCAGTATTTT TRBJ2-3 once TRBV11-3 TRBD2
CASSTQGQSPDTQYF TGCGCCAGCAGTACCCAGGGGCAAAGCCCAGATACGCAGTATTTT TRBJ2-3 NA TRBV5-1 NA
CASSLGEKETQYF TGTGCCAGCAGCTTAGGAGAGAAAGAGACCCAGTACTTC TRBJ2-5 NA TRBV7-9 NA
CASSGLQGGSTSKNTEAFF TGCGCCAGCAGCGGGCTACAAGGGGGCTCTACAAGTAAGAACACTGAAGCTTTCTTT TRBJ1-1 NA TRBV5-1 TRBD1
CASNSLGGRSYEQYF TGTGCCAGCAATTCCCTTGGGGGCCGATCCTACGAGCAGTACTTC TRBJ2-7 NA TRBV28 NA
CASKHRGALNTEAFF TGTGCCAGCAAACACCGAGGAGCTCTGAACACTGAAGCTTTCTTT TRBJ1-1 NA TRBV7-9 NA
CASSQDRRGQQFF TGTGCCAGCAGCCAAGATCGGAGGGGGCAGCAGTTCTTC TRBJ2-1 NA TRBV3-1/TRBV3-2 NA
CASSRQMLLASGYTF TGTGCCAGCAGTCGACAGATGTTATTGGCATCGGGCTACACCTTC TRBJ1-2 NA TRBV6-5 NA
CASSPTGNQPQHF TGTGCCAGCAGCCCGACAGGTAACCAGCCCCAGCATTTT TRBJ1-5 once TRBV6-5 NA
CASQGAGGRRYEQYF TGTGCCTCCCAGGGGGCTGGCGGTCGCAGGTACGAGCAGTACTTC TRBJ2-7 NA TRBV6-5 TRBD1
CASSVGIRDLQETQYF TGTGCCAGCAGCGTCGGGATTCGGGACTTACAAGAGACCCAGTACTTC TRBJ2-5 NA TRBV9 NA
CASSYRIGTTGSPLHF TGTGCCAGCAGCTACCGGATAGGGACTACAGGGTCACCCCTCCACTTT TRBJ1-6 NA TRBV5-6 NA
CASSNLPGQGSLEQYF TGTGCCAGCAGTAACCTACCGGGACAGGGGTCTCTCGAGCAGTACTTC TRBJ2-7 NA TRBV27 TRBD1
CASSSDRGKAEAFF TGTGCCAGCAGCTCGGACAGGGGTAAGGCTGAAGCTTTCTTT TRBJ1-1 NA TRBV5-8 TRBD1
CASTNEAGYTF TGTGCCAGCACTAACGAGGCCGGCTACACCTTC TRBJ1-2 NA TRBV28 NA
CASTWGSSYNEQFF TGTGCCAGCACCTGGGGCAGCTCCTACAATGAGCAGTTCTTC TRBJ2-1 NA TRBV28 NA
CASSEGHLGGNEQFF TGCGCCAGCAGTGAAGGCCATCTGGGGGGCAATGAGCAGTTCTTC TRBJ2-1 NA TRBV10-2 NA
CASSLAGGPLYEQYF TGTGCCAGCAGCCTAGCGGGAGGGCCTCTATACGAGCAGTACTTC TRBJ2-7 once TRBV14 TRBD2
CASSVAGGPTDTQYF TGTGCCAGCAGTGTAGCGGGAGGGCCGACAGATACGCAGTATTTT TRBJ2-3 NA TRBV6-1 TRBD2
CASSLTSGRALHEQYF TGTGCCAGCAGTCTCACTAGCGGGAGGGCCCTCCACGAGCAGTACTTC TRBJ2-7 NA TRBV28 TRBD2
CASSGTGVPNEKLFF TGTGCCAGCAGTGGGACAGGGGTGCCTAATGAAAAACTGTTTTTT TRBJ1-4 NA TRBV2 TRBD1
CASSQGPLAGGPLRSHTGELFF TGCGCCAGCAGCCAAGGGCCCCTTGCGGGAGGGCCTCTGCGTTCGCACACCGGGGAGCTGTTTTTT TRBJ2-2 NA TRBV4-1 TRBD2
CASSSYTGEAFF TGTGCCAGCAGTTCTTATACAGGAGAAGCTTTCTTT TRBJ1-1 few TRBV12-3/TRBV12-4 NA
CASSQTGPRNEAFF TGTGCCAGCAGCCAGACAGGGCCGAGGAATGAAGCTTTCTTT TRBJ1-1 NA TRBV3-1/TRBV3-2 TRBD1
CASSPETGNTEAFF TGTGCCAGCAGCCCCGAGACAGGGAACACTGAAGCTTTCTTT TRBJ1-1 NA TRBV5-5 NA
CASSYAGTGQFF TGTGCCAGCAGTTATGCCGGGACAGGGCAGTTCTTC TRBJ2-1 NA TRBV28 TRBD1
CASSQGLAGTYEQYF TGCGCCAGCAGCCAAGGGCTAGCGGGTACCTACGAGCAGTACTTC TRBJ2-7 few TRBV4-1 TRBD2
CAWSQGFSYGYTF TGTGCCTGGAGTCAGGGCTTTTCCTATGGCTACACCTTC TRBJ1-2 NA TRBV30 NA
CAISEGTGQAQGYTF TGTGCCATCAGTGAGGGGACCGGACAGGCTCAGGGCTACACCTTC TRBJ1-2 NA TRBV10-3 TRBD1
CASSLRDSLDNEQFF TGTGCCAGCAGCCTCCGGGACAGCCTTGACAATGAGCAGTTCTTC TRBJ2-1 NA TRBV11-2 TRBD1
CSVDAGNTHEQYF TGCAGCGTTGACGCAGGCAATACCCACGAGCAGTACTTC TRBJ2-7 NA TRBV29-1 NA
CASSDGPGRAEAFF TGCGCCAGCAGTGATGGTCCGGGTCGGGCTGAAGCTTTCTTT TRBJ1-1 NA TRBV10-1 NA
CASSLNDRGSYEQYF TGTGCCAGCAGCTTAAATGACAGGGGATCCTACGAGCAGTACTTC TRBJ2-7 NA TRBV7-8 TRBD1
CASSGGGLAGGSEQFF TGTGCCAGCAGTGGCGGAGGACTAGCGGGAGGTAGCGAGCAGTTCTTC TRBJ2-1 NA TRBV2 TRBD2
CASSQDGTGSQKLFF TGTGCCAGCAGCCAAGACGGGACAGGGTCACAAAAACTGTTTTTT TRBJ1-4 few TRBV3-1/TRBV3-2 TRBD1
CASSYQSGRVHNEQFF TGTGCCAGCAGTTACCAGAGCGGGAGGGTACACAATGAGCAGTTCTTC TRBJ2-1 NA TRBV6-5 TRBD2
CASSYGDREGNEQFF TGTGCCAGCAGTTACGGGGACAGGGAGGGCAATGAGCAGTTCTTC TRBJ2-1 NA TRBV6-6 TRBD1
CASSLGGVGGYTF TGTGCCAGCAGCTTAGGGGGAGTGGGCGGCTACACCTTC TRBJ1-2 NA TRBV7-9 NA
CASSLAEGLAETNEQFF TGTGCCAGCAGCTTAGCGGAGGGACTAGCGGAAACTAATGAGCAGTTCTTC TRBJ2-1 NA TRBV7-8 TRBD2
CASSVGRTGKTYEQYF TGTGCCAGCAGTGTGGGGCGGACAGGGAAAACCTACGAGCAGTACTTC TRBJ2-7 NA TRBV25-1 TRBD1
CASSLEVGRQEKLFF TGTGCCAGCAGCTTAGAAGTAGGTCGACAGGAAAAACTGTTTTTT TRBJ1-4 NA TRBV7-2 NA
CATSRAMRLATNNEQFF TGTGCCACCAGCAGAGCCATGAGGCTAGCGACGAACAATGAGCAGTTCTTC TRBJ2-1 NA TRBV15 NA
CASSLFPGTGSYNEQFF TGTGCCAGCAGTTTGTTTCCAGGGACAGGAAGCTACAATGAGCAGTTCTTC TRBJ2-1 NA TRBV28 TRBD1
CASSSGLAGTNPNEQFF TGTGCCAGCAGCTCGGGACTAGCGGGAACAAATCCTAATGAGCAGTTCTTC TRBJ2-1 NA TRBV5-5 TRBD2
CASSMGLARGEQYF TGTGCCAGTAGTATGGGTCTAGCGAGAGGCGAGCAGTACTTC TRBJ2-7 NA TRBV19 NA
CASKRTSGRPSYNEQFF TGTGCCAGTAAAAGGACTAGCGGGAGGCCCTCCTACAATGAGCAGTTCTTC TRBJ2-1 NA TRBV27 TRBD2